One and the same sample provided the 13 T cell receptor beta chains below, sequenced in a study of chemoradiotherapy in HPV16-positive cancers (dated by TCRdb to the early 2020s). To prepare the library, the immunoSEQ multiplex PCR assay was applied. The source is immuneACCESS, and TCRdb retained only in-frame sequences with V and J called. Part of the clones is not carried over; for the studies checked, unresolved V genes explain less than half of this, and the remainder is unexplained. The sample profile shows fewer than 10,000 clones; around 90% of them were found once. Over 9% of the sample comes from the top ten. Sequenced here: blood, sampled from a patient who underwent chemoradiotherapy. Every receptor here comes from a human donor with HPV-associated anogenital cancer.

The rearrangement links TRBV7-9 to TRBJ2-1; a weak D match, TRBD2 (7 bases). Germline loops: CDR1 SEHNR, CDR2 FQNEAQ (reference sequence). There are 15 residues in the CDR3. V lost 4 bases, J lost 1 base, and 11 bases lay in between. Here the CDR3 DNA reads TGTGCCAGCAGCTCTGGGGGGGCGTCCTACAATGAGCAGTTCTTC. Translating gives CASSSGGASYNEQFF.

The rearrangement joins TRBV30 to TRBJ1-1; D is possibly TRBD1 (5 bases). The germline CDR1 and CDR2 sequences are GTSNPN and SVGIG (reference sequence). The V gene lost 2 bases and the J gene lost 4 bases, with 14 bases spanning the gap. This CDR3 has 14 amino acids. CDR3 in amino acids: CAWSWQGEITEAFF. The CDR3 DNA reads as TGTGCCTGGAGTTGGCAGGGAGAAATCACTGAAGCTTTCTTT.

The chain combines TRBV7-9 with TRBJ1-1; D gene uncertain. The CDR3 covers 14 residues. Looked up from germline, CDR1 is SEHNR and CDR2 is FQNEAQ (reference sequence). V was trimmed by 5 bases and J by 0 bases, leaving 10 bases between them. The CDR3 region is CASSPNGMNTEAFF. CDR3 bases: TGTGCCAGCAGCCCGAATGGAATGAACACTGAAGCTTTCTTT.

The chain links TRBV5-8 to TRBJ1-2; tentative D call: TRBD1 (6 bases). The V end lost 0 bases, the J end lost 4 bases, and 7 bases lay between the germline ends. The germline V gene has CDR1 SGHTS and CDR2 YDEGEE. The CDR3 length is 13 residues. CDR3 protein: CASSLGRGYGYTF. Here the CDR3 DNA reads TGTGCCAGCAGCTTGGGCAGGGGCTATGGCTACACCTTC.

The chain couples TRBV11-3 to TRBJ2-1, with 14 positions matching TRBD2. The V and J ends lost 5 bases and 10 bases, in that order; junction bases with no gene match: 7. The CDR3 extends over 15 amino acids. The germline CDR1 and CDR2 sequences are SGHNT and YENEEA. The CDR3 region is CASSHGTSGGVEQFF. The CDR3 coding sequence is TGTGCCAGCAGCCATGGGACTAGCGGGGGCGTGGAGCAGTTCTTC.

V is TRBV30 and J is TRBJ1-1; no reliable D call. The V gene lost 0 bases and the J gene lost 6 bases, with 14 bases spanning the gap. This CDR3 spans 14 amino acids. CDR1 is GTSNPN and CDR2 is SVGIG in the germline V gene (reference sequence). This chain's CDR3 is CAWSVLESSAEAFF. The CDR3 nucleotides read TGTGCCTGGAGTGTACTGGAGAGTAGCGCTGAAGCTTTCTTT.

This chain joins TRBV9 and TRBJ1-2; no firm D call. This CDR3 has 11 amino acids. Germline V gene sequence: CDR1 SGDLS, CDR2 YYNGEE. V was cut by 5 bases and J by 7 bases, with 9 bases left in between. CDR3 DNA: TGTGCCAGCAGGGCCTTTGGTGGCTACACCTTC. The encoded protein is CASRAFGGYTF.

The rearrangement links TRBV11-2 to TRBJ1-4; TRBD1 matches at 7 bases. The CDR3 contains 14 residues. Germline trimming cut 3 bases from V and 5 bases from J; bases unmatched to any gene: 3. In germline, CDR1 is SGHAT, CDR2 FQNNGV. CDR3: CASSLQGVNEKLFF. CDR3 DNA: TGTGCCAGCAGCTTGCAGGGGGTCAATGAAAAACTGTTTTTT.

The V and J genes are TRBV7-2 and TRBJ2-7; a weak D match, TRBD2 (7 bases). Germline CDR1 reads SGHTA; CDR2 reads FQGNSA. V was trimmed by 5 bases and J by 5 bases, leaving 13 bases between them. The CDR3 covers 13 residues. This CDR3 is CASSPRGRDEQYF. For the CDR3, the DNA is TGTGCCAGCAGCCCGCGGGGGCGGGACGAGCAGTACTTC.

Points on this clone: At one boundary the junction diverges from the germline segment, which might be a read error. The chain couples TRBV7-2 to TRBJ2-5; 10 positions agree with TRBD2. Germline loops: CDR1 SGHTA, CDR2 FQGNSA. CDR3 size: 17 residues. Written as DNA, the CDR3 is TGTGCCAGCAGCTTATATATGCTAGCGGGGGAACAAGGGACCCAGTACTTC. It codes for CASSLYMLAGEQGTQYF.

This clone was picked up one time. This chain links TRBV11-2 with TRBJ2-3; D is possibly TRBD1 (6 bases). The germline gives CDR1 SGHAT, CDR2 FQNNGV. The CDR3 is 15 residues long. V lost 1 base, J lost 2 bases, and 10 bases lay in between. CDR3 amino acids: CASSLGAGDTDTQYF. The CDR3 DNA reads as TGTGCCAGCAGCTTAGGGGCAGGGGACACAGATACGCAGTATTTT.

The rearrangement uses TRBV7-9 and TRBJ2-5, with D uncertain. Trimming removed 7 bases from V and 4 bases from J, with 7 bases in between. The CDR3 has 11 amino acids. Germline CDR1 is SEHNR and CDR2 is FQNEAQ (reference sequence). CDR3 in amino acids: CASNGLETQYF. The CDR3 DNA sequence: TGTGCCAGCAACGGGTTAGAGACCCAGTACTTC.

The rearrangement links TRBV18 to TRBJ1-2; 10 bases line up with TRBD1. Germline lookup yields CDR1 KGHSH and CDR2 LQKENI. This CDR3 is 13 amino acids long. The V segment lost 3 bases and the J segment 8 bases; nucleotides outside the gene matches: 3. The DNA of the CDR3 is TGTGCCAGCTCACCTGACAGGGGGCGAGGCTACACCTTC. It yields the protein CASSPDRGRGYTF.